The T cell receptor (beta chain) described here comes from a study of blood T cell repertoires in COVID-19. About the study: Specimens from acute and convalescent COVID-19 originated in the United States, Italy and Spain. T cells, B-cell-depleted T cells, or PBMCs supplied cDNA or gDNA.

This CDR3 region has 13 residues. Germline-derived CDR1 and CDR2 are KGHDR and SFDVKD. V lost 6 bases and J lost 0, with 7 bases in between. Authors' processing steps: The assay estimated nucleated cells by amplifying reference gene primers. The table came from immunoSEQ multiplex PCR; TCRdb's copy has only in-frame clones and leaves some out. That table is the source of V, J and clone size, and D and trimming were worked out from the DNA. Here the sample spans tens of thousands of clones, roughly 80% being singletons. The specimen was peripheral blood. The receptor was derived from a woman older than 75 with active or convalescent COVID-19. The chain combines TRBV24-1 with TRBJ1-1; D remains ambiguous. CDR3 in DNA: TGTGCCACCAGTTCCTCTATGAACACTGAAGCTTTCTTT. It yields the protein CATSSSMNTEAFF.